What follows is one TCR beta chain and its context. The specificity of this receptor is unknown. Base qualities are missing; no much larger clone stands one base away. CDR1 and CDR2, looked up from the germline V gene (reference sequence), are SEHNR and FQNEAQ. Ends trimmed: V by 5 bases, J by 3 bases; bases unmatched to a gene: 5. From its cysteine to its phenylalanine, the CDR3 spans 14 amino acids. The read is trimmed to its CDR3 DNA, 42 bases read in frame from base 1. Libraries came from the immunoSEQ multiplex PCR assay. Not all clones reach the TCRdb copy of this immuneACCESS table, which keeps in-frame sequences only. Checked studies attribute under half of the gap to unresolved V genes and leave the rest unexplained. Within this sample are approximately 40,000 clones, with roughly 90% of them counted one time only. The top ten hold roughly 12% of the sample. The data stem from a study of T cell changes during pregnancy in multiple sclerosis (dated by TCRdb to the late 2010s). A note on the overall study: The study looked at changes in the T cell repertoire across pregnancy in women with multiple sclerosis.

This sequence originates from a female donor with multiple sclerosis, enrolled in a pregnancy study. The source material was CD8+ T cells from peripheral blood mononuclear cells, sampled in the third trimester of pregnancy. The chain links TRBV7-9 with TRBJ2-7; 9 bases in between match TRBD1. The nucleotide sequence reads TGTGCCAGCAGCCCGGGACAGGGCGGCTACGAGCAGTACTTC. It encodes CASSPGQGGYEQYF.